This TCR beta chain was documented in a study of OX40 agonist ivuxolimab in advanced cancers. Study overall: Patients got intravenous ivuxolimab at 0.01 to 10 mg/kg every 2 weeks.

Clones were read by immunoSEQ multiplex PCR, and TCRdb kept only the in-frame ones, dropping some. The repertoire holds tens of thousands of clones, with 87% as singletons. Prior autoimmune disease or systemic immunosuppression barred patients. In germline, CDR1 is MNHNS, CDR2 SASEGT. Trimming took off 5 bases at V and 3 bases at J, with 15 bases between the two ends. The CDR3 length is 15 residues. This sample comprised CD4+ or CD8+ T cells sorted from blood, obtained in a trial of the OX40 agonist ivuxolimab. The TCR comes from an adult with an advanced solid tumor such as melanoma, head and neck, liver or kidney cancer. The chain uses TRBV6-1 and TRBJ2-3; D not certain. CDR3 nucleotide sequence: TGTGCCAGCAGTCTGACAAAACTTGTTACAGATACGCAGTATTTT. Translation gives CASSLTKLVTDTQYF.